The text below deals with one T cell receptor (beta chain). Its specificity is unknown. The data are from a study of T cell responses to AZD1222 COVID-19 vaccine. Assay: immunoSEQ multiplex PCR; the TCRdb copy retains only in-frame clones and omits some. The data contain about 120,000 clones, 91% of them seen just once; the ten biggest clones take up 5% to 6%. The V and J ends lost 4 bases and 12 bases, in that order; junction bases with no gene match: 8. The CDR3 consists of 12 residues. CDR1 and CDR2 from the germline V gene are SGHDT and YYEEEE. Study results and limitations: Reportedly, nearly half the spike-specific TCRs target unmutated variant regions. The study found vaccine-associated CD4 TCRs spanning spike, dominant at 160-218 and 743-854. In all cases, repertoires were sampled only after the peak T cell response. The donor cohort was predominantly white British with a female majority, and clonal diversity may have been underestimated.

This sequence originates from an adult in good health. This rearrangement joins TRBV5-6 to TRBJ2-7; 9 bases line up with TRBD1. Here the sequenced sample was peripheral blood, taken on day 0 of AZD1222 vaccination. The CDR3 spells CASSKSGTGLYF. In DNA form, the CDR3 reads TGTGCCAGCAGCAAATCCGGGACAGGGTTGTACTTC.